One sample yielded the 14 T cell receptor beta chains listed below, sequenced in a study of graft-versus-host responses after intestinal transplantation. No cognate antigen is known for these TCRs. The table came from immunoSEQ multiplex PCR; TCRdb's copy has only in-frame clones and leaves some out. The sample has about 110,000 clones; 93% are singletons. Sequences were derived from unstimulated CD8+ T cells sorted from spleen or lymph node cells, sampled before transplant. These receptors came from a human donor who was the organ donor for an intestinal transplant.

CDR3 DNA sequence: TGTGCCAGCAGTTACTGGCGGGGGAACACTGAAGCTTTCTTT. Its translation is CASSYWRGNTEAFF. V usage is TRBV6-5 and J usage is TRBJ1-1; D remains unclear. The germline CDR1 and CDR2 sequences are MNHEY and SVGAGI. V lost 1 base and J lost 1, with 7 bases in between. The CDR3 contains 14 residues.

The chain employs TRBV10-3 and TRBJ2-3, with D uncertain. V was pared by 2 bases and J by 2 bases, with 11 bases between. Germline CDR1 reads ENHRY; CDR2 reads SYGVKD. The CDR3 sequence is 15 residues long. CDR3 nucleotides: TGTGCCATCAGTGAGGCTCAGGTGATCACAGATACGCAGTATTTT. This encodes CAISEAQVITDTQYF.

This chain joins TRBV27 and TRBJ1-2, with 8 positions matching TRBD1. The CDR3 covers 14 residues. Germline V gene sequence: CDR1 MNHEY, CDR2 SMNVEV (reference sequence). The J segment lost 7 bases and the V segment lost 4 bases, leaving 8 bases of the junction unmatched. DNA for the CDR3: TGTGCCAGCAGTTCTACCGGGACAGGTCTTGGCTACACCTTC. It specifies CASSSTGTGLGYTF.

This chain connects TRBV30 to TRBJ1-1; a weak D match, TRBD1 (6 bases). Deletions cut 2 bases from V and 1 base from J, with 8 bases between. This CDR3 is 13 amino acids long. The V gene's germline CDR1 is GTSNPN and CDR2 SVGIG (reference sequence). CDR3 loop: CAWSPDRNTEAFF. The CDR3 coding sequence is TGTGCCTGGAGTCCGGACAGGAACACTGAAGCTTTCTTT. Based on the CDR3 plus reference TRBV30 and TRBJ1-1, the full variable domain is SQTIHQWPATLVQPVGSPLSLECTVEGTSNPNLYWYRQAAGRGLQLLFYSVGIGQISSEVPQNLSASRPQDRQFILSSKKLLLSDSGFYLCAWSPDRNTEAFFGQGTRLTVV.

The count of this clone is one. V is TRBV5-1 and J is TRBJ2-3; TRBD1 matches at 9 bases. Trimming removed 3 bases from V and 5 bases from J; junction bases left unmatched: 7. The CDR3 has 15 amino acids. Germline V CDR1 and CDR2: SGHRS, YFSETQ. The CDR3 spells CASSSGTGLGDTQYF. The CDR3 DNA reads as TGCGCCAGCAGCTCCGGGACAGGGCTTGGAGATACGCAGTATTTT.

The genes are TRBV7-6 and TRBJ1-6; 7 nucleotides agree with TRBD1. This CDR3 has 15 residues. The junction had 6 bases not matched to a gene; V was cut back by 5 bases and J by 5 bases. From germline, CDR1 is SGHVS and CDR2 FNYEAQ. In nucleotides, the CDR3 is TGTGCCAGCAGCCCGGGGACAGCTGATAATTCACCCCTCCACTTT. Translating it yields CASSPGTADNSPLHF.

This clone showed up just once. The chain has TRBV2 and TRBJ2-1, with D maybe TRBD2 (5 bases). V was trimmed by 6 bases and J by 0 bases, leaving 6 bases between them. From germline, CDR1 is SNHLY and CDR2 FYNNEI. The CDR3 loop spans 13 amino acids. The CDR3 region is CASRDFSYNEQFF. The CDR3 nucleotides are TGTGCCAGCAGGGACTTCTCCTACAATGAGCAGTTCTTC.

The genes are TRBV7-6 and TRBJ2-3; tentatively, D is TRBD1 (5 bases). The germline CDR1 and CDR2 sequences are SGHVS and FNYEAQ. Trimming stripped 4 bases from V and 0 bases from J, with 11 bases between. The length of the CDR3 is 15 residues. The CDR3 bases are TGTGCCAGCAGCTCCCGACAGTCTAGCACAGATACGCAGTATTTT. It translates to CASSSRQSSTDTQYF.

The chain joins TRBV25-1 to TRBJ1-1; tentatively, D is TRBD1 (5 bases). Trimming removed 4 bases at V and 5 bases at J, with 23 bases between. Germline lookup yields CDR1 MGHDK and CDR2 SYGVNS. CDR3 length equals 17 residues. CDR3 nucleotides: TGTGCCAGCAGTGGTACCGGGACCCTATGGCGAGGAACTGAAGCTTTCTTT. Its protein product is CASSGTGTLWRGTEAFF. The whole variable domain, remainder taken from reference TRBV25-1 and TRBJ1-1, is EADIYQTPRYLVIGTGKKITLECSQTMGHDKMYWYQQDPGMELHLIHYSYGVNSTEKGDLSSESTVSRIRTEHFPLTLESARPSHTSQYLCASSGTGTLWRGTEAFFGQGTRLTVV.

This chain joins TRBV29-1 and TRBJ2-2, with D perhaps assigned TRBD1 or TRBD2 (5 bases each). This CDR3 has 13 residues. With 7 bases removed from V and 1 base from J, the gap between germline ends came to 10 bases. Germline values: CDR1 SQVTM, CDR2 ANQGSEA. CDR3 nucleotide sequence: TGCAGCGCCCTTGGGGGGAACACCGGGGAGCTGTTTTTT. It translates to CSALGGNTGELFF.

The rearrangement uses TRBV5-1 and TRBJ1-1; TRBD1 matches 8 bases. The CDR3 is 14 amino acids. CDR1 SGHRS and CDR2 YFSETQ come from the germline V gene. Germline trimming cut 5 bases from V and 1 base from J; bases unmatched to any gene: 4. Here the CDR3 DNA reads TGCGCCAGCAGGTCCGACAGGGGGAACACTGAAGCTTTCTTT. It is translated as CASRSDRGNTEAFF.

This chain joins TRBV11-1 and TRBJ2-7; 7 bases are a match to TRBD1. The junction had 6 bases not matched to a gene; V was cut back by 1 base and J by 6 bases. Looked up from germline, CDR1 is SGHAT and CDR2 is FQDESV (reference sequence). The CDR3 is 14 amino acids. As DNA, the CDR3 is TGTGCCAGCAGCTTAGAGAGGGGGCAGCCCGAGCAGTACTTC. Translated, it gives CASSLERGQPEQYF.

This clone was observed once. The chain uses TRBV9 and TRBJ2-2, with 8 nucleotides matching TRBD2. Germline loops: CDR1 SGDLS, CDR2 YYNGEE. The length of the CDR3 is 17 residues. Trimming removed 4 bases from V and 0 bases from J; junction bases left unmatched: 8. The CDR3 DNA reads TGTGCCAGCAGCCGAGAACTAGCGGCTGCGAACACCGGGGAGCTGTTTTTT. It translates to CASSRELAAANTGELFF.

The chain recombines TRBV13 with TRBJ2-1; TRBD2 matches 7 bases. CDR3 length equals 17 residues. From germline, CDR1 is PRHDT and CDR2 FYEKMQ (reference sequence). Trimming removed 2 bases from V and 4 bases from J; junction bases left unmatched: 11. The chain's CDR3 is CASSLSPEREGYNEQFF. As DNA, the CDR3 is TGTGCCAGCAGCTTATCCCCTGAGCGGGAAGGGTACAATGAGCAGTTCTTC.